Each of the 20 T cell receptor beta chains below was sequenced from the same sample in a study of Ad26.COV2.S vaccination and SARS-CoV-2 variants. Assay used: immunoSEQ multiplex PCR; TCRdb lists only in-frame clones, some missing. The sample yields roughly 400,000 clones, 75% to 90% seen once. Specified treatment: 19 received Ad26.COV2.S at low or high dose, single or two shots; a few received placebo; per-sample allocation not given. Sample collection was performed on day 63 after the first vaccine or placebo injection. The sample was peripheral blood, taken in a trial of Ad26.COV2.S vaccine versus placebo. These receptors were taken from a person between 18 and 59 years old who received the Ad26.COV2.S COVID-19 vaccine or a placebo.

The CDR3 protein is CASSLPGTAREQYF. CDR3 DNA sequence: TGTGCCAGCAGCCTACCTGGGACAGCGAGGGAGCAGTACTTC. The V gene is TRBV7-9, the J gene TRBJ2-7; 7 bases map to TRBD1. Trimming at V came to 5 bases and at J to 7 bases, leaving 11 bases not matched to a gene. Germline CDR1 is SEHNR and CDR2 is FQNEAQ (reference sequence). This CDR3 is 14 amino acids long.

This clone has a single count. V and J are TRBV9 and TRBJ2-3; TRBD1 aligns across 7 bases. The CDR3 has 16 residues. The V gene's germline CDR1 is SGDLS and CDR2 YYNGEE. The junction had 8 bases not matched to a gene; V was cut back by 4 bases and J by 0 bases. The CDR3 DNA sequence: TGTGCCAGCAGCCCACAGGGGCAGCACAGCACAGATACGCAGTATTTT. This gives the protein CASSPQGQHSTDTQYF.

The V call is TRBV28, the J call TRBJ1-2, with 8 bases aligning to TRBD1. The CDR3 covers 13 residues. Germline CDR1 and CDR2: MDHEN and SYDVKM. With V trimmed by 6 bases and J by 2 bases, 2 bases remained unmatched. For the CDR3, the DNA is TGTGCCAGCAGAAGACAGGGGAACTATGGCTACACCTTC. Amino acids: CASRRQGNYGYTF.

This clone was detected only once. CDR3 in amino acids: CASSQGETGLADNEQFF. DNA of the CDR3: TGCGCCAGCAGCCAAGGCGAAACCGGACTAGCAGACAATGAGCAGTTCTTC. J is TRBJ2-1 and V is TRBV4-1, with TRBD2 matching 8 bases. Per the germline V gene, CDR1 is MGHRA and CDR2 is YSYEKL. Trimming removed 1 base from V and 5 bases from J; junction bases left unmatched: 10. The CDR3 length is 17 residues.

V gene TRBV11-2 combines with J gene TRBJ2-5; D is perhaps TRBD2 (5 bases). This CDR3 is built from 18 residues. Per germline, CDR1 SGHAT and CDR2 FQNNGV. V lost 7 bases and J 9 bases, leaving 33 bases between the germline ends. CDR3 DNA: TGTGCCAGCAAGTCGTTCTCCTCGGCAGGATTCGATCCGGAGGCCCAGTACTTC. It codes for CASKSFSSAGFDPEAQYF.

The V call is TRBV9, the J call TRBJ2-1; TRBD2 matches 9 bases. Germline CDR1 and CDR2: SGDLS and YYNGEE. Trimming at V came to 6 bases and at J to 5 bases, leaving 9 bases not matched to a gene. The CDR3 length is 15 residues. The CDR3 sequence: CASNALGGGDNEQFF. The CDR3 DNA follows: TGTGCCAGCAATGCCCTTGGCGGGGGGGACAATGAGCAGTTCTTC.

CDR3 in amino acids: CASSSRQNTEAFF. CDR3 sequence (DNA): TGTGCCAGCAGCTCCAGACAGAACACTGAAGCTTTCTTT. V is TRBV7-9 and J is TRBJ1-1; D unclear. In germline, CDR1 is SEHNR, CDR2 FQNEAQ (reference sequence). The CDR3 consists of 13 residues. The ends were cut back, 4 bases at V and 1 base at J, with 7 bases in the middle.

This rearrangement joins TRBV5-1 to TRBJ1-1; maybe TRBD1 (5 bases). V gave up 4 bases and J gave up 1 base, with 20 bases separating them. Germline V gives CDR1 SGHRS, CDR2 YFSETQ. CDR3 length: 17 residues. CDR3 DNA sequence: TGCGCCAGCAGCCCCGTTCTCGGGGGGATCGGGAACACTGAAGCTTTCTTT. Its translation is CASSPVLGGIGNTEAFF.

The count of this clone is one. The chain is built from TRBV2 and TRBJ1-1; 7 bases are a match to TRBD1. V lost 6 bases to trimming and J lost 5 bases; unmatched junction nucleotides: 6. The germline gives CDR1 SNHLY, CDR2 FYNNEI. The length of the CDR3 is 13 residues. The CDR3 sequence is CASRKEGATEAFF. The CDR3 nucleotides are TGTGCCAGCAGGAAGGAGGGGGCAACTGAAGCTTTCTTT.

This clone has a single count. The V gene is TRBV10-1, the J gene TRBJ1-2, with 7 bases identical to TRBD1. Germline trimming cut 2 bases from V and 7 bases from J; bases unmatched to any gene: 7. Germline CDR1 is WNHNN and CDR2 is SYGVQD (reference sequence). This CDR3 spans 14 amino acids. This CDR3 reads CASSEKGARAGYTF. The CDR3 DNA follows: TGCGCCAGCAGTGAGAAGGGGGCGCGAGCTGGCTACACCTTC.

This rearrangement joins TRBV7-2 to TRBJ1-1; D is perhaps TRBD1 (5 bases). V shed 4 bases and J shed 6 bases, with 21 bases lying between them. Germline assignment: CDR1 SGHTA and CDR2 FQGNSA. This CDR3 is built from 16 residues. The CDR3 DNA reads TGTGCCAGCAGCTCCTGGGACCGACGACAACACGCTGAAGCTTTCTTT. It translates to CASSSWDRRQHAEAFF.

The chain's CDR3 is CASSPTSGRRNGELFF. The CDR3 DNA reads TGCGCCAGCAGCCCAACTAGCGGGAGAAGGAACGGGGAGCTGTTTTTT. The chain joins TRBV4-1 to TRBJ2-2; TRBD2 matches at 11 bases. CDR3 length: 16 residues. Germline values: CDR1 MGHRA, CDR2 YSYEKL. The V and J ends lost 4 bases and 7 bases, in that order; junction bases with no gene match: 8.

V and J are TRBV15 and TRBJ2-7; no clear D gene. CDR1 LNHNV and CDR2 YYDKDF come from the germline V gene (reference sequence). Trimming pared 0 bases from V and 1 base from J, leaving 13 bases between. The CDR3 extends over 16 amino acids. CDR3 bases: TGTGCCACCAGCAGAGATTTATCCAGATATTCCTACGAGCAGTACTTC. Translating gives CATSRDLSRYSYEQYF.

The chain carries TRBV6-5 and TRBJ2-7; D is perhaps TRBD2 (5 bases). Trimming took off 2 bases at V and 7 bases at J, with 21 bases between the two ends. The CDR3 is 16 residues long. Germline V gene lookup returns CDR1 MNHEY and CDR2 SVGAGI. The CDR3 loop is CASSYVHPTRGREQYF. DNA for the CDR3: TGTGCCAGCAGTTACGTCCACCCCACCCGGGGTCGGGAGCAGTACTTC.

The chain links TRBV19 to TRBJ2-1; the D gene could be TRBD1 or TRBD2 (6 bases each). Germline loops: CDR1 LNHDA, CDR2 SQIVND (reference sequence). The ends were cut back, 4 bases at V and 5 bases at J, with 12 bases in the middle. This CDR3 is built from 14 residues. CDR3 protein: CASSKRGPHNEQFF. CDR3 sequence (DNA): TGTGCCAGTAGTAAACGGGGGCCTCACAATGAGCAGTTCTTC. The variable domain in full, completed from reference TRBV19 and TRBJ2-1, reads DGGITQSPKYLFRKEGQNVTLSCEQNLNHDAMYWYRQDPGQGLRLIYYSQIVNDFQKGDIAEGYSVSREKKESFPLTVTSAQKNPTAFYLCASSKRGPHNEQFFGPGTRLTVL.

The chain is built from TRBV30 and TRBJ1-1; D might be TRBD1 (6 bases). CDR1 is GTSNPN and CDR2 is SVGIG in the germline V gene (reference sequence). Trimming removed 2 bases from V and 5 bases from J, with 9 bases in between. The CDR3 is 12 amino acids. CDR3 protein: CAWSPQGTEAFF. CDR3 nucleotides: TGTGCCTGGAGTCCCCAGGGGACTGAAGCTTTCTTT.

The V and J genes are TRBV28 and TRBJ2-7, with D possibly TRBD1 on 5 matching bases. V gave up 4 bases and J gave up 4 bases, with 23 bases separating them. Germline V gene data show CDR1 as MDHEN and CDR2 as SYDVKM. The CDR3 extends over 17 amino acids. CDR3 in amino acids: CASSYSGDSTPGYEQYF. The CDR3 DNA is TGTGCCAGCAGTTACTCCGGCGACAGCACCCCAGGGTACGAGCAGTACTTC.

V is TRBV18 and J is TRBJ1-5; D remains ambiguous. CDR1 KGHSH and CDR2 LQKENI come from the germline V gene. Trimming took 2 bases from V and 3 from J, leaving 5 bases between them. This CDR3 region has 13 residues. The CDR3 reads CASSPDNNQPQHF. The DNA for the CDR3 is TGTGCCAGCTCACCAGACAACAATCAGCCCCAGCATTTT.

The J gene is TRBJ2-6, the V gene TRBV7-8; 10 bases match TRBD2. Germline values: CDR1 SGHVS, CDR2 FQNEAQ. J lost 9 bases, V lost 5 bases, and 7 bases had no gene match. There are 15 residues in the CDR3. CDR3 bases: TGTGCCAGCAGCCCCCTAGCGGGAGCGGTCAACGTCCTGACTTTC. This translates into CASSPLAGAVNVLTF.

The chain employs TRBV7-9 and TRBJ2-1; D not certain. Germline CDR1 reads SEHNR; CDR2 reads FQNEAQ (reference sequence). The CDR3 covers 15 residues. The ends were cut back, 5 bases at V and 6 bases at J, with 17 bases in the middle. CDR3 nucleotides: TGTGCCAGCAGCCGAGCTGACCTGGGAAGCAATGAGCAGTTCTTC. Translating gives CASSRADLGSNEQFF.